A selection of T cell receptor beta chains follows, all from one sample in a study of blood T cell repertoires in COVID-19. Using immunoSEQ multiplex PCR, the repertoire was profiled, and TCRdb retains in-frame clones only, with some absent. The sample lists about 110,000 clones; about 84% were seen once. The sample taken for sequencing was peripheral blood. The receptors derive from a woman aged 55-69 years with acute or convalescent COVID-19. CDR3s include the opening cysteine and the closing phenylalanine or tryptophan. The order of the fields is CDR3 protein, CDR3 DNA, D gene, clone size, J gene, CDR3 length, V gene. The D gene is left open where the match is weak. Size is stated for part of the rows, as once, few or many counts, or as a class when the clone is expanded.

cdr3_aa: CASSWTSGSTGELFF
cdr3_nt: TGTGCCAGCAGTTGGACTAGCGGGAGTACCGGGGAGCTGTTTTTT
d_call: TRBD2
clone_size: .
j_call: TRBJ2-2
cdr3_length: 15
v_call: TRBV2

cdr3_aa: CASAWQGAWQPQHF
cdr3_nt: TGTGCCAGCGCGTGGCAGGGGGCATGGCAGCCCCAGCATTTT
d_call: TRBD1
clone_size: few
j_call: TRBJ1-5
cdr3_length: 14
v_call: TRBV2

cdr3_aa: CASSVDRGWKETQYF
cdr3_nt: TGTGCCAGCAGCGTAGACAGGGGGTGGAAAGAGACCCAGTACTTC
d_call: TRBD1
clone_size: .
j_call: TRBJ2-5
cdr3_length: 15
v_call: TRBV5-5

cdr3_aa: CASSLTSAGGDTQYF
cdr3_nt: TGCGCCAGCAGCCTAACTAGCGCCGGCGGCGATACGCAGTATTTT
d_call: TRBD2
clone_size: .
j_call: TRBJ2-3
cdr3_length: 15
v_call: TRBV4-1

cdr3_aa: CASSGDRGMYNSPLHF
cdr3_nt: TGTGCCAGCAGCGGCGACAGGGGCATGTATAATTCACCCCTCCACTTT
d_call: TRBD1
clone_size: .
j_call: TRBJ1-6
cdr3_length: 16
v_call: TRBV5-6

cdr3_aa: CASSGDRPYEQYF
cdr3_nt: TGTGCCAGCAGTGGGGACAGGCCCTACGAGCAGTACTTC
d_call: TRBD1
clone_size: .
j_call: TRBJ2-7
cdr3_length: 13
v_call: TRBV7-9

cdr3_aa: CSVRRTNEKLFF
cdr3_nt: TGCAGCGTCCGTCGAACTAATGAAAAACTGTTTTTT
d_call: .
clone_size: .
j_call: TRBJ1-4
cdr3_length: 12
v_call: TRBV29-1

cdr3_aa: CASSYSSRGEKLFF
cdr3_nt: TGTGCCAGCAGTTACTCGTCTAGAGGGGAAAAACTGTTTTTT
d_call: .
clone_size: .
j_call: TRBJ1-4
cdr3_length: 14
v_call: TRBV6-5

cdr3_aa: CASSDRTASSGELFF
cdr3_nt: TGTGCCAGCAGCGACCGGACAGCTAGTTCCGGGGAGCTGTTTTTT
d_call: .
clone_size: .
j_call: TRBJ2-2
cdr3_length: 15
v_call: TRBV9

cdr3_aa: CAWSVLGLNEKLFF
cdr3_nt: TGTGCCTGGAGTGTACTAGGGCTGAATGAAAAACTGTTTTTT
d_call: .
clone_size: .
j_call: TRBJ1-4
cdr3_length: 14
v_call: TRBV30

cdr3_aa: CASSLGGPYEQYF
cdr3_nt: TGTGCCAGCAGCTTAGGGGGGCCCTACGAGCAGTACTTC
d_call: .
clone_size: .
j_call: TRBJ2-7
cdr3_length: 13
v_call: TRBV7-8

cdr3_aa: CARLRGPHTGELFF
cdr3_nt: TGTGCCAGACTGCGGGGGCCTCACACCGGGGAGCTGTTTTTT
d_call: .
clone_size: .
j_call: TRBJ2-2
cdr3_length: 14
v_call: TRBV7-5

cdr3_aa: CAWSRTGANEKLFF
cdr3_nt: TGTGCCTGGAGTCGAACAGGGGCTAATGAAAAACTGTTTTTT
d_call: TRBD1
clone_size: .
j_call: TRBJ1-4
cdr3_length: 14
v_call: TRBV30

cdr3_aa: CSVFGTANTGELFF
cdr3_nt: TGCAGCGTTTTCGGGACAGCGAACACCGGGGAGCTGTTTTTT
d_call: TRBD1
clone_size: once
j_call: TRBJ2-2
cdr3_length: 14
v_call: TRBV29-1

cdr3_aa: CASSLGQMYTEAFF
cdr3_nt: TGCGCCAGCAGTCTTGGACAGATGTACACTGAAGCTTTCTTT
d_call: .
clone_size: .
j_call: TRBJ1-1
cdr3_length: 14
v_call: TRBV5-1

cdr3_aa: CASTAGLLSYEQYF
cdr3_nt: TGTGCCAGCACCGCGGGACTACTAAGCTACGAGCAGTACTTC
d_call: TRBD2
clone_size: .
j_call: TRBJ2-7
cdr3_length: 14
v_call: TRBV28

cdr3_aa: CASSLGGRVEQYF
cdr3_nt: TGTGCCAGCAGCTTGGGGGGGCGGGTGGAGCAGTACTTC
d_call: .
clone_size: .
j_call: TRBJ2-7
cdr3_length: 13
v_call: TRBV5-6

cdr3_aa: CASSWGGMNTEAFF
cdr3_nt: TGTGCCAGCAGTTGGGGGGGGATGAACACTGAAGCTTTCTTT
d_call: .
clone_size: few
j_call: TRBJ1-1
cdr3_length: 14
v_call: TRBV27

cdr3_aa: CASSPSGTVGYGYTF
cdr3_nt: TGTGCCAGTAGTCCCTCCGGGACAGTCGGTTATGGCTACACCTTC
d_call: TRBD1
clone_size: few
j_call: TRBJ1-2
cdr3_length: 15
v_call: TRBV19

cdr3_aa: CASSTGTSGGEETQYF
cdr3_nt: TGCGCCAGCAGCACCGGGACTAGCGGGGGGGAGGAGACCCAGTACTTC
d_call: TRBD2
clone_size: .
j_call: TRBJ2-5
cdr3_length: 16
v_call: TRBV5-1

cdr3_aa: CSVEDISARGGYTF
cdr3_nt: TGCAGCGTTGAAGATATATCGGCCCGGGGGGGCTACACCTTC
d_call: .
clone_size: .
j_call: TRBJ1-2
cdr3_length: 14
v_call: TRBV29-1

cdr3_aa: CASSLRPRGFSNQPQHF
cdr3_nt: TGTGCCAGCAGCTTGCGGCCGCGGGGGTTTAGCAATCAGCCCCAGCATTTT
d_call: .
clone_size: .
j_call: TRBJ1-5
cdr3_length: 17
v_call: TRBV7-2

cdr3_aa: CASSSTYEQYF
cdr3_nt: TGTGCCAGCAGCTCCACCTACGAGCAGTACTTC
d_call: .
clone_size: .
j_call: TRBJ2-7
cdr3_length: 11
v_call: TRBV7-9

cdr3_aa: CASSWTGTGDNEQFF
cdr3_nt: TGTGCCAGCAGTTGGACCGGGACAGGGGACAATGAGCAGTTCTTC
d_call: TRBD1
clone_size: .
j_call: TRBJ2-1
cdr3_length: 15
v_call: TRBV28

cdr3_aa: CASSRQAGQEDTEAFF
cdr3_nt: TGTGCCAGCAGCAGGCAAGCGGGACAGGAAGACACTGAAGCTTTCTTT
d_call: TRBD1
clone_size: .
j_call: TRBJ1-1
cdr3_length: 16
v_call: TRBV7-8

cdr3_aa: CASSETYNSYEQYF
cdr3_nt: TGTGCCAGCAGTGAAACTTATAACTCCTACGAGCAGTACTTC
d_call: .
clone_size: .
j_call: TRBJ2-7
cdr3_length: 14
v_call: TRBV6-1

cdr3_aa: CASSENGAGELFF
cdr3_nt: TGTGCCAGCAGCGAAAACGGAGCCGGGGAGCTGTTTTTT
d_call: .
clone_size: once
j_call: TRBJ2-2
cdr3_length: 13
v_call: TRBV11-2

cdr3_aa: CASATSGTGGEKLFF
cdr3_nt: TGTGCCAGCGCAACCTCCGGGACAGGGGGTGAAAAACTGTTTTTT
d_call: TRBD1
clone_size: few
j_call: TRBJ1-4
cdr3_length: 15
v_call: TRBV9

cdr3_aa: CASSHPPRGFNTGELFF
cdr3_nt: TGCGCCAGCAGCCACCCCCCCAGGGGGTTCAACACCGGGGAGCTGTTTTTT
d_call: TRBD1
clone_size: .
j_call: TRBJ2-2
cdr3_length: 17
v_call: TRBV4-1

cdr3_aa: CAWRSGRGYEQYF
cdr3_nt: TGTGCCTGGAGAAGCGGGAGGGGCTACGAGCAGTACTTC
d_call: TRBD2
clone_size: .
j_call: TRBJ2-7
cdr3_length: 13
v_call: TRBV30

cdr3_aa: CASSQVAPSPSNYEQYF
cdr3_nt: TGCGCCAGCAGCCAAGTAGCGCCTAGCCCCTCTAACTACGAGCAGTACTTC
d_call: .
clone_size: .
j_call: TRBJ2-7
cdr3_length: 17
v_call: TRBV4-1

cdr3_aa: CASSEYVEGHYNEQFF
cdr3_nt: TGTGCCAGCAGTGAATACGTGGAGGGCCATTACAATGAGCAGTTCTTC
d_call: .
clone_size: few
j_call: TRBJ2-1
cdr3_length: 16
v_call: TRBV25-1

cdr3_aa: CASSLDSGNEQFF
cdr3_nt: TGCGCCAGCAGCTTGGACTCGGGCAATGAGCAGTTCTTC
d_call: .
clone_size: .
j_call: TRBJ2-1
cdr3_length: 13
v_call: TRBV5-1